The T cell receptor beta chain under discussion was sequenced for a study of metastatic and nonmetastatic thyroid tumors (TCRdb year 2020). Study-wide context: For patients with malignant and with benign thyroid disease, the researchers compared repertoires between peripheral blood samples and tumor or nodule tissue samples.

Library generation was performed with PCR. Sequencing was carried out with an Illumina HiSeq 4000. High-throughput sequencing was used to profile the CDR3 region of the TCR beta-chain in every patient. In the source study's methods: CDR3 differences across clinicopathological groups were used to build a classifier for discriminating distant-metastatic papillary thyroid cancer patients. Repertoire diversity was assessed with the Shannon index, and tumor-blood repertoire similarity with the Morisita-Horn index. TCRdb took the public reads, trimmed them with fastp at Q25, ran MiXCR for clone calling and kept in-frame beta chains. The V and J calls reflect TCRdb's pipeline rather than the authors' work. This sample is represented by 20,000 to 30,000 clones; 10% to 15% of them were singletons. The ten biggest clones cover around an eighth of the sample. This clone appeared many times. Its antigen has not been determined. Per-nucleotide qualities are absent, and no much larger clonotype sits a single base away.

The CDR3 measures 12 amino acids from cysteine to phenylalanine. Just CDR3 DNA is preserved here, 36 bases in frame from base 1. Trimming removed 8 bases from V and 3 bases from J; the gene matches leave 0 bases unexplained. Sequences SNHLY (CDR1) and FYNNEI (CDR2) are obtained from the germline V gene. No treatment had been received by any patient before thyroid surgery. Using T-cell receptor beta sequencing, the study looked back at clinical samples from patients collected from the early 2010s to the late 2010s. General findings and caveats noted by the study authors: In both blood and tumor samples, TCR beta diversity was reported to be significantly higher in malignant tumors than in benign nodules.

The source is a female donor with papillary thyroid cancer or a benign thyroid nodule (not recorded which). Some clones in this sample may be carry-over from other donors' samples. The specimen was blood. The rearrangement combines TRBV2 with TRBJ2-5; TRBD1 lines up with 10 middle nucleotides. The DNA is TGTGCCAGCGGACAGGGGGAAGAGACCCAGTACTTC. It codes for CASGQGEETQYF.